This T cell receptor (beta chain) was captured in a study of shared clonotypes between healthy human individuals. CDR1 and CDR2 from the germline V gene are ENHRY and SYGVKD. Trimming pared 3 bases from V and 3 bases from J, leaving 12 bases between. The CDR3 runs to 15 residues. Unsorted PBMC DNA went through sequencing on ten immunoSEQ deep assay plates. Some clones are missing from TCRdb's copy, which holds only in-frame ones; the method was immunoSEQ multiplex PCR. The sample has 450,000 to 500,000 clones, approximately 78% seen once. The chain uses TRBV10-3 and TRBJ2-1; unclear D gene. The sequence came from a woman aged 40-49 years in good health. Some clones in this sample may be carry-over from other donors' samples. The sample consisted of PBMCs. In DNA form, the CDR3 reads TGTGCCATCAGTGAAAGGAATCAGGACTACAATGAGCAGTTCTTC. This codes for CAISERNQDYNEQFF.